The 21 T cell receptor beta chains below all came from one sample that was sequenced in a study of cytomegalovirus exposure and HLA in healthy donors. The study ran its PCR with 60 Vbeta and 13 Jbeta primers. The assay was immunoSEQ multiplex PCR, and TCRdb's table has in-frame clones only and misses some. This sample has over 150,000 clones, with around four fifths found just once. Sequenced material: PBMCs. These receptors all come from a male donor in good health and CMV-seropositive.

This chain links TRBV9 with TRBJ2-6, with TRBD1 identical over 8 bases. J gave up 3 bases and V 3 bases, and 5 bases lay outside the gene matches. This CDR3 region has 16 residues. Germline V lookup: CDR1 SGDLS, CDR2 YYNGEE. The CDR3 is CASSEQTGVGANVLTF. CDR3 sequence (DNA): TGTGCCAGCAGCGAGCAGACAGGGGTTGGGGCCAACGTCCTGACTTTC.

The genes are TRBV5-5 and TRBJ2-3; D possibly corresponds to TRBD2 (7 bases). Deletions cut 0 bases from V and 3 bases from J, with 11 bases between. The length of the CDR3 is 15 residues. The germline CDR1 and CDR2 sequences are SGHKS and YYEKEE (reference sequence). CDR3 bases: TGTGCCAGCAGCTTGGGAGGGGGGGCAACAGATACGCAGTATTTT. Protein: CASSLGGGATDTQYF.

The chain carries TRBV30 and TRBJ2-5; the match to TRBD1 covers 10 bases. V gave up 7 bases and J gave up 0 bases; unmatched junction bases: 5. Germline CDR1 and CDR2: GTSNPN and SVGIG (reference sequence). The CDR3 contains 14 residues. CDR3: CASRGQGHQETQYF. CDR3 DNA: TGTGCCTCCCGGGGACAGGGGCACCAAGAGACCCAGTACTTC.

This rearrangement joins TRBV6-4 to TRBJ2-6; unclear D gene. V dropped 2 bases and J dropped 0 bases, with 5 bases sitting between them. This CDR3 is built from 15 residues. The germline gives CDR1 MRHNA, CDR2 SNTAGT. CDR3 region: CASSDGNSGANVLTF. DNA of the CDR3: TGTGCCAGCAGTGACGGCAACTCTGGGGCCAACGTCCTGACTTTC.

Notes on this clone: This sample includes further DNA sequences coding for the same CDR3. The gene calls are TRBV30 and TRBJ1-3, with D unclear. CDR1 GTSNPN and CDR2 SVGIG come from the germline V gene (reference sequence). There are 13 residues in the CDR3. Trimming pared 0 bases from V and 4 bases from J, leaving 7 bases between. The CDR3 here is CAWSVQIGNTIYF. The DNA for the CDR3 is TGTGCCTGGAGTGTACAAATCGGAAACACCATATATTTT.

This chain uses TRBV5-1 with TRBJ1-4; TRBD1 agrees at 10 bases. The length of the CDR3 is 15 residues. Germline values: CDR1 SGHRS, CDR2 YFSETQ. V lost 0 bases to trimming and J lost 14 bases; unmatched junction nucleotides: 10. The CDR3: CASSLEGQGSARLFF. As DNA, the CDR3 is TGCGCCAGCAGCTTGGAGGGACAGGGGTCCGCCCGTCTGTTTTTT.

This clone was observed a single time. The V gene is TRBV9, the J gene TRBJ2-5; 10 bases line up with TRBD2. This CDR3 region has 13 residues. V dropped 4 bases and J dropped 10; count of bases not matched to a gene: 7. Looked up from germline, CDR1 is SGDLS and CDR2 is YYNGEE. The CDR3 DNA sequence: TGTGCCAGCAGCCCTAGCGGGGGACGGGGCCAGTACTTC. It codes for CASSPSGGRGQYF. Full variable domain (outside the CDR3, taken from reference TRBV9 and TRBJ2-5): DSGVTQTPKHLITATGQRVTLRCSPRSGDLSVYWYQQSLDQGLQFLIQYYNGEERAKGNILERFSAQQFPDLHSELNLSSLELGDSALYFCASSPSGGRGQYFGPGTRLLVL.

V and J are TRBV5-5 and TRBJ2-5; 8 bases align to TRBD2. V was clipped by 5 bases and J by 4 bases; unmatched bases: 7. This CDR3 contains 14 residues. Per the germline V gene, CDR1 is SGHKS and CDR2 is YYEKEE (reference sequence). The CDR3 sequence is CASRAAGVGETQYF. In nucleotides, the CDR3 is TGTGCCAGCAGAGCAGCGGGGGTAGGAGAGACCCAGTACTTC.

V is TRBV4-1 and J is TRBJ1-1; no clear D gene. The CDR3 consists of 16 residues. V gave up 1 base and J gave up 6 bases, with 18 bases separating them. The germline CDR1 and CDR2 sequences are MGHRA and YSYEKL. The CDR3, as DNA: TGCGCCAGCAGCCAAGCTACCGTCGGGGAGGAAGCTGAAGCTTTCTTT. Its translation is CASSQATVGEEAEAFF.

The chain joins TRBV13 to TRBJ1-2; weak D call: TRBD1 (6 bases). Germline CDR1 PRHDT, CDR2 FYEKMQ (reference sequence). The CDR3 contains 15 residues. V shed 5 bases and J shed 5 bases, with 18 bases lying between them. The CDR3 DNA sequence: TGTGCCAGCAGCCTACGGGGGGCCGGACCGTATGGCTACACCTTC. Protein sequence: CASSLRGAGPYGYTF.

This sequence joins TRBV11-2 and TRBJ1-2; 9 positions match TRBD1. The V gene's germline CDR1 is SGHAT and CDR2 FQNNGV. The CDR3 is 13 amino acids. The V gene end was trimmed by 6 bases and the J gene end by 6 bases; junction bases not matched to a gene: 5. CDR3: CASRQGAGDGYTF. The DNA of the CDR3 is TGTGCCAGCAGACAGGGGGCAGGTGATGGCTACACCTTC.

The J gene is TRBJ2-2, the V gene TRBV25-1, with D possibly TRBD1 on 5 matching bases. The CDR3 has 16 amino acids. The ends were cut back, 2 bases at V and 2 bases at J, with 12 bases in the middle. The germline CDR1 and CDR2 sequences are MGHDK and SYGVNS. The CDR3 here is CASSEGAVINTGELFF. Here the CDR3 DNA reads TGTGCCAGCAGTGAAGGGGCAGTCATCAACACCGGGGAGCTGTTTTTT.

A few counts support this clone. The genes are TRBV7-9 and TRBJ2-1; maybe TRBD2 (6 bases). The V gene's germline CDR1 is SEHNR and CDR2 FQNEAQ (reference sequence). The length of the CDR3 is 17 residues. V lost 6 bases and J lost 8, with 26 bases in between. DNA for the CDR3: TGTGCCAGCAGACCGAAAGGGCGGAGGGCGGATAAGGATGAGCAGTTCTTC. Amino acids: CASRPKGRRADKDEQFF.

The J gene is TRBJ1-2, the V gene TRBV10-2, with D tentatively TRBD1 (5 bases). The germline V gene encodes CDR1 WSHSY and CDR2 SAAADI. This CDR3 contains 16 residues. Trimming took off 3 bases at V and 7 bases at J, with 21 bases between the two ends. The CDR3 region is CASSDLPQGRGSGYTF. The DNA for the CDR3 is TGCGCCAGCAGTGACCTACCCCAGGGAAGAGGCTCTGGCTACACCTTC.

The CDR3 reads CASSRTGTNYGYTF. CDR3 coding DNA: TGTGCCAGCAGCCGGACAGGGACTAACTATGGCTACACCTTC. This chain uses TRBV7-9 with TRBJ1-2, with 8 bases fitting TRBD1. CDR3 length equals 14 residues. The junction had 2 bases not matched to a gene; V was cut back by 5 bases and J by 0 bases. The germline V gene has CDR1 SEHNR and CDR2 FQNEAQ (reference sequence).

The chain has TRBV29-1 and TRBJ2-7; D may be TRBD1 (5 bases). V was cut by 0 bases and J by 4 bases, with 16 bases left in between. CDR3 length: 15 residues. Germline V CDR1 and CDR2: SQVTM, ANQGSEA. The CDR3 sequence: CSVEDRKGLTYEQYF. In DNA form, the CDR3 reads TGCAGCGTTGAAGATCGCAAGGGGTTGACGTACGAGCAGTACTTC.

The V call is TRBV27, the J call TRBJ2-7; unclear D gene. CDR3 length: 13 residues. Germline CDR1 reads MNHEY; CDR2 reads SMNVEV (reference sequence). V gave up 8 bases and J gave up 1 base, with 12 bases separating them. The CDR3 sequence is CASAYAASYEQYF. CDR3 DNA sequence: TGTGCCAGCGCCTATGCGGCTTCCTACGAGCAGTACTTC.

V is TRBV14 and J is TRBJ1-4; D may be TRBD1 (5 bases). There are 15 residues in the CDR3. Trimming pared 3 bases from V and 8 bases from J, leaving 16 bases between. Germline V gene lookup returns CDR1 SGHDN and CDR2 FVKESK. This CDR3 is CASSQEGGSGEKLFF. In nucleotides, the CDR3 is TGTGCCAGCAGCCAGGAGGGTGGATCAGGGGAAAAACTGTTTTTT. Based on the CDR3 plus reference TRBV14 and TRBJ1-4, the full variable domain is EAGVTQFPSHSVIEKGQTVTLRCDPISGHDNLYWYRRVMGKEIKFLLHFVKESKQDESGMPNNRFLAERTGGTYSTLKVQPAELEDSGVYFCASSQEGGSGEKLFFGSGTQLSVL.

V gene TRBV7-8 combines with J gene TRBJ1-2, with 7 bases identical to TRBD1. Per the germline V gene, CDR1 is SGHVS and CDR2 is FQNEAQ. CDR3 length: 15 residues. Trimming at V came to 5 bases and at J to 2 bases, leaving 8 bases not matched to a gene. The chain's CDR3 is CASSHYGQANYGYTF. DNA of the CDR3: TGTGCCAGCAGCCACTACGGACAGGCCAACTATGGCTACACCTTC.

The CDR3: CASSSAGLAGGQDTGELFF. The CDR3 DNA follows: TGTGCCAGCAGCTCAGCGGGACTAGCGGGGGGGCAAGACACCGGGGAGCTGTTTTTT. The chain uses TRBV9 and TRBJ2-2; TRBD2 matches 16 bases. This CDR3 is 19 amino acids long. V trimming: 4 bases; J trimming: 3 bases; junction bases outside the gene matches: 9. Germline CDR1 is SGDLS and CDR2 is YYNGEE.

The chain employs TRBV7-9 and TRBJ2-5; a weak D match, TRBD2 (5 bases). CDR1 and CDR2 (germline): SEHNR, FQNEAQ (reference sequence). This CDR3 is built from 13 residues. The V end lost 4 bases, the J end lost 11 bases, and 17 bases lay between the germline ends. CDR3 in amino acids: CASSSGRAWEQYF. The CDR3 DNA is TGTGCCAGCAGCTCTGGACGGGCCTGGGAGCAGTACTTC.